This T cell receptor (beta chain) emerged from a study of T cells in Graves' hyperthyroidism and ophthalmopathy. The study, taken as a whole, reports: Before onset, ophthalmopathy was predicted by the model a median around 6 months earlier. Among clonotypes expanded in thyroid above 0.001, most were also found in blood.

Uncontrolled infection, other autoimmune disease, pregnancy or lactation excluded patients. Amplified regions were TCR beta CDR3 sequences from RNA transcripts. Initially, a first-round RT-PCR of the TCR CDR3 employed the HTBI primer set. A single record per CDR3 protein comes from TCRdb applying MiXCR to the multiplex PCR reads. This table has some 200,000 distinct CDR3 sequences, about 17% appearing once. Many counts were recorded for this clonotype. The antigen remains undetermined. V lost 4 bases to trimming and J lost 3 bases; unmatched junction nucleotides: 5. Germline CDR1 is SGHAT and CDR2 is FQDESV (reference sequence). The CDR3 has 16 residues.

The clonotype comes from a woman in her forties or fifties with Graves' hyperthyroidism. This chain connects TRBV11-1 to TRBJ2-3; TRBD1 aligns across 12 bases. Sequenced: blood. The CDR3 region is CASSSPGQGATDTQYF. The CDR3 DNA reads as TGTGCCAGCAGCTCACCGGGACAGGGGGCGACAGATACGCAGTATTTT.